This T cell receptor (beta chain) was documented in a study of OX40 agonist ivuxolimab in advanced cancers. Study as a whole: The treatment was a fully human IgG2 OX40 agonist, ivuxolimab. Under the entry rules, prior anti-PD-1, anti-PD-L1 or anti-CTLA-4 therapy was allowed, and about 40% had some.

Here immunoSEQ multiplex PCR was the method, and the copy in TCRdb shows in-frame clones only, minus some. The sample lists about 40,000 clones; 88% were seen once. As for this clone: The antigen remains unidentified.

Baseline was the first blood sampling point, followed by cycle 4 day 1 and cycle 7 day 1. Germline V gives CDR1 SGHKS, CDR2 YYEKEE (reference sequence). The CDR3 contains 15 residues. V gave up 0 bases and J gave up 5 bases, with 14 bases separating them. Study results and caveats: No determination was made of the antigen specificity of the expanded peripheral T cells.

The clonotype originates from an adult with an advanced solid tumor such as melanoma, head and neck, liver or kidney cancer. The V gene is TRBV5-5, the J gene TRBJ1-2; tentatively, D is TRBD1 (6 bases). Sequencing was performed on CD4+ or CD8+ T cells sorted from blood, taken in a trial of the OX40 agonist ivuxolimab. CDR3 amino acids: CASSLVGGSLYGYTF. The CDR3 DNA reads as TGTGCCAGCAGCTTGGTGGGGGGCTCCCTGTATGGCTACACCTTC.